Presented here are 31 T cell receptor beta chains from one specimen sequenced in a study of T cell responses to AZD1222 COVID-19 vaccine. The repertoire was sequenced with immunoSEQ multiplex PCR; TCRdb's copy has only in-frame clones and lacks some. The data contain under 95,000 clones, roughly 85% of them seen just once; the ten biggest clones take up 11%. The material was peripheral blood, obtained 28 days after the second AZD1222 dose. The receptors were sampled from an adult who received the AZD1222 COVID-19 vaccine.

This clone came up once. The J gene is TRBJ2-7, the V gene TRBV9; D tentatively fits TRBD1 or TRBD2 (5 bases each). CDR1 and CDR2 from the germline V gene are SGDLS and YYNGEE. The length of the CDR3 is 16 residues. V was shortened by 4 bases and J by 5 bases, with 22 bases between the two germline ends. CDR3 coding DNA: TGTGCCAGCAGCCCTACCGGGACGGCGGTCTGGGACGAGCAGTACTTC. It is translated as CASSPTGTAVWDEQYF.

For the CDR3, the DNA is TGCGCCAGCTCGGAACTCACCCAGGGGTATGGCTACACCTTC. It is translated as CASSELTQGYGYTF. This rearrangement joins TRBV4-3 to TRBJ1-2, with D maybe TRBD1 (6 bases). The CDR3 covers 14 residues. V was trimmed by 8 bases and J by 5 bases, leaving 18 bases between them. Looked up from germline, CDR1 is LGHNA and CDR2 is YSLEER.

The chain links TRBV7-2 to TRBJ1-2; weak D call: TRBD1 (5 bases). CDR3 length equals 14 residues. Germline V lookup: CDR1 SGHTA, CDR2 FQGNSA. Trimming took 1 base from V and 6 from J, leaving 12 bases between them. The CDR3 DNA reads as TGTGCCAGCAGCTTAGTACGGGGGAGGCATGGCTACACCTTC. Encoded protein: CASSLVRGRHGYTF.

This clone was counted a single time. The chain is built from TRBV4-1 and TRBJ2-1, with D possibly matching TRBD1 (5 bases). Germline CDR1 MGHRA, CDR2 YSYEKL. This CDR3 has 12 amino acids. Trimming shortened V by 3 bases and J by 7 bases, and 7 bases separated the two germline ends. For the CDR3, the DNA is TGCGCCAGCAGCCACAGGGTTAATGAGCAGTTCTTC. This sequence encodes CASSHRVNEQFF.

The CDR3 DNA follows: TGTGCCACCAGTGATGTGGGACAGAGCTACGAGCAGTACTTC. It yields the protein CATSDVGQSYEQYF. The chain links TRBV24-1 to TRBJ2-7; TRBD1 matches 7 bases. V shed 3 bases, J shed 3 bases, and the junction held 4 bases outside the gene matches. The germline V gene encodes CDR1 KGHDR and CDR2 SFDVKD. This CDR3 spans 14 amino acids.

The chain uses TRBV7-9 and TRBJ2-3; the D gene is possibly TRBD2 (5 bases). V shed 4 bases and J shed 4 bases, with 12 bases lying between them. In germline, CDR1 is SEHNR, CDR2 FQNEAQ (reference sequence). This CDR3 is 14 amino acids long. The CDR3 DNA reads as TGTGCCAGCAGCTACCCACGGGGTGCAGATACGCAGTATTTT. Its translation: CASSYPRGADTQYF.

CDR3 coding DNA: TGTGCCAGCTCACGCGGGGGATTGGCCGGCACAGACACCGGGGAGCTGTTTTTT. It specifies CASSRGGLAGTDTGELFF. V gene TRBV18 combines with J gene TRBJ2-2; 7 bases are a match to TRBD2. J gave up 3 bases and V 4 bases, and 14 bases lay outside the gene matches. CDR1 and CDR2 from the germline V gene are KGHSH and LQKENI. This CDR3 contains 18 residues.

The V call is TRBV6-5, the J call TRBJ1-1; D gene uncertain. Germline CDR1 MNHEY, CDR2 SVGAGI. Deletions cut 5 bases from V and 3 bases from J, with 16 bases between. The CDR3 sequence is 15 residues long. As DNA, the CDR3 is TGTGCCAGCAGTAACCCCCGGCGGGATCACACTGAAGCTTTCTTT. This codes for CASSNPRRDHTEAFF.

The chain uses TRBV29-1 and TRBJ1-4; D may be TRBD1 (5 bases). The CDR3 extends over 14 amino acids. V dropped 0 bases and J dropped 8 bases, with 13 bases sitting between them. Germline-derived CDR1 and CDR2 are SQVTM and ANQGSEA. The CDR3 here is CSVEDGQGGEKLFF. In DNA, the CDR3 is TGCAGCGTTGAAGACGGCCAGGGAGGGGAAAAACTGTTTTTT. Full variable domain (rest looked up from reference TRBV29-1 and TRBJ1-4): SAVISQKPSRDICQRGTSLTIQCQVDSQVTMMFWYRQQPGQSLTLIATANQGSEATYESGFVIDKFPISRPNLTFSTLTVSNMSPEDSSIYLCSVEDGQGGEKLFFGSGTQLSVL.

This clone was picked up a small number of times. The chain carries TRBV2 and TRBJ1-2; D possibly corresponds to TRBD1 (5 bases). The germline V and J ends were trimmed by 3 bases and 9 bases, with 17 bases remaining between them. This CDR3 has 14 amino acids. Germline CDR1 and CDR2: SNHLY and FYNNEI. DNA for the CDR3: TGTGCCAGCAGTGAGGAGGGCCAGGGATATCGCTACACCTTC. This gives the protein CASSEEGQGYRYTF.

The genes are TRBV24-1 and TRBJ1-5; no firm D call. Germline CDR1 reads KGHDR; CDR2 reads SFDVKD. V lost 9 bases, J lost 4 bases, and 9 bases lay in between. The length of the CDR3 is 12 residues. Here the CDR3 reads CATQRENQPQHF. For the CDR3, the DNA is TGTGCCACCCAAAGGGAGAATCAGCCCCAGCATTTT.

The gene calls are TRBV2 and TRBJ1-2, with D possibly TRBD1 on 6 matching bases. CDR3 size: 13 residues. Looked up from germline, CDR1 is SNHLY and CDR2 is FYNNEI. V was pared by 5 bases and J by 8 bases, with 15 bases between. In nucleotides, the CDR3 is TGTGCCAGCAGTTTGGAGGGGGTAAAGGGCTACACCTTC. This codes for CASSLEGVKGYTF.

This chain links TRBV7-2 with TRBJ2-6; a possible D gene is TRBD1 (6 bases). Germline V CDR1 and CDR2: SGHTA, FQGNSA. The CDR3 contains 17 residues. Trimming took 3 bases from V and 0 from J, leaving 12 bases between them. Here the CDR3 reads CASSFSGATSGANVLTF. The CDR3, as DNA: TGTGCCAGCAGCTTCTCAGGGGCGACCTCTGGGGCCAACGTCCTGACTTTC.

This clone turned up a few times. The rearrangement uses TRBV11-2 and TRBJ1-3; the D is unclear. Per germline, CDR1 SGHAT and CDR2 FQNNGV. CDR3 length equals 15 residues. Trimming took off 2 bases at V and 0 bases at J, with 8 bases between the two ends. The CDR3 loop reads CASSLWASSGNTIYF. CDR3 nucleotide sequence: TGTGCCAGCAGCTTATGGGCGAGCTCTGGAAACACCATATATTTT.

This chain connects TRBV4-3 to TRBJ1-2, with D possibly being TRBD1 (6 bases). Germline assignment: CDR1 LGHNA and CDR2 YSLEER. V shed 0 bases and J shed 4 bases, with 9 bases lying between them. The CDR3 runs 14 residues. For the CDR3, the DNA is TGCGCCAGCAGCCAAGAGAACAGGGCCTATGGCTACACCTTC. Translating it yields CASSQENRAYGYTF.

V gene TRBV6-5 combines with J gene TRBJ2-1; 9 bases line up with TRBD2. The CDR3 totals 15 residues. Looked up from germline, CDR1 is MNHEY and CDR2 is SVGAGI. V lost 6 bases to trimming and J lost 2 bases; unmatched junction nucleotides: 5. CDR3 protein: CASSRGLATYNEQFF. The DNA of the CDR3 is TGTGCCAGCAGCCGGGGACTAGCAACCTACAATGAGCAGTTCTTC.

The chain joins TRBV3-1 (or the pseudogene TRBV3-2) to TRBJ2-5; D perhaps matches TRBD1 (6 bases). Germline assignment: CDR1 LGHDT and CDR2 YNNKEL (reference sequence). The CDR3 runs 15 residues. Trimming shortened V by 3 bases and J by 0 bases, and 11 bases separated the two germline ends. This CDR3 reads CASSQPQGYQETQYF. The CDR3 region has the DNA TGTGCCAGCAGCCAGCCACAGGGATACCAAGAGACCCAGTACTTC.

The V gene is TRBV2, the J gene TRBJ1-5; 7 positions agree with TRBD1. Germline assignment: CDR1 SNHLY and CDR2 FYNNEI. V was clipped by 7 bases and J by 6 bases; unmatched bases: 9. The CDR3 is 14 residues long. The CDR3 here is CASTVWGQSQPQHF. CDR3 coding DNA: TGTGCCAGCACAGTCTGGGGACAGAGTCAGCCCCAGCATTTT.

The CDR3 loop is CASSPGTANYEQYF. As DNA, the CDR3 is TGCGCCAGCAGCCCCGGGACAGCAAACTACGAGCAGTACTTC. The chain uses TRBV5-1 and TRBJ2-7; 7 bases are shared with TRBD1. The CDR3 totals 14 residues. CDR1 is SGHRS and CDR2 is YFSETQ in the germline V gene. V lost 4 bases and J lost 3; bases outside the gene matches: 7.

This clone was recorded a few times. The J gene is TRBJ1-6, the V gene TRBV28, with D perhaps matching TRBD1 (5 bases). The CDR3 covers 16 residues. Germline values: CDR1 MDHEN, CDR2 SYDVKM. The V end was cut by 4 bases, the J end by 2 bases, with 12 bases between. CDR3 loop: CASSSGGGAYNSPLHF. The CDR3 DNA reads as TGTGCCAGCAGTTCCGGTGGGGGGGCCTATAATTCACCCCTCCACTTT.

The CDR3 is CASSFRTEAFF. CDR3 DNA sequence: TGTGCCAGCAGCTTCCGAACTGAAGCTTTCTTT. This sequence joins TRBV7-2 and TRBJ1-1; no reliable D call. The germline CDR1 and CDR2 sequences are SGHTA and FQGNSA. Trimming stripped 3 bases from V and 5 bases from J, with 4 bases between. The CDR3 has 11 residues.

The rearrangement uses TRBV19 and TRBJ1-6; no definite D call. V lost 3 bases and J 10 bases, leaving 7 bases between the germline ends. CDR1 and CDR2 (germline): LNHDA, SQIVND (reference sequence). The CDR3 has 12 residues. Here the CDR3 reads CASSIGRSPLHF. CDR3 nucleotides: TGTGCCAGTAGTATTGGGCGATCACCCCTCCACTTT.

The chain has TRBV7-9 and TRBJ2-7; D remains ambiguous. Germline values: CDR1 SEHNR, CDR2 FQNEAQ (reference sequence). The CDR3 length is 13 residues. V was pared by 4 bases and J by 0 bases, with 7 bases between. The CDR3 protein is CASSSWDSYEQYF. The CDR3 bases are TGTGCCAGCAGCTCCTGGGACTCCTACGAGCAGTACTTC.

This sequence joins TRBV19 and TRBJ1-2; tentative D call: TRBD1 (6 bases). The germline V and J ends were trimmed by 3 bases and 3 bases, with 8 bases remaining between them. Germline V gene lookup returns CDR1 LNHDA and CDR2 SQIVND (reference sequence). The CDR3 length is 13 residues. CDR3 in DNA: TGTGCCAGTAGTATCCCAGGGGACTATGGCTACACCTTC. This codes for CASSIPGDYGYTF.

A single count supports this clone. The V and J genes are TRBV14 and TRBJ2-7, with a weak D call TRBD1 (7 bases). Per germline, CDR1 SGHDN and CDR2 FVKESK. Trimming removed 0 bases from V and 3 bases from J, with 9 bases in between. CDR3 length equals 14 residues. Written as DNA, the CDR3 is TGTGCCAGCAGCCAAGAGCAGGGGGGCTACGAGCAGTACTTC. Translation: CASSQEQGGYEQYF.

This clone was counted between two and nine times. V usage is TRBV24-1 and J usage is TRBJ2-5; maybe TRBD1 (6 bases). CDR3 size: 18 residues. Germline CDR1 is KGHDR and CDR2 is SFDVKD. Trimming stripped 4 bases from V and 5 bases from J, with 25 bases between. DNA of the CDR3: TGTGCCACCAGTGACATAAAACAGGGCCTGGGATTTGGGGAGACCCAGTACTTC. Translated, it gives CATSDIKQGLGFGETQYF.

This chain links TRBV3-1 (or the pseudogene TRBV3-2) with TRBJ1-5, with TRBD1 as a possible D gene (6 bases). The germline CDR1 and CDR2 sequences are LGHDT and YNNKEL (reference sequence). Trimming stripped 0 bases from V and 6 bases from J, with 15 bases between. The CDR3 spans 16 residues. The CDR3 DNA reads TGTGCCAGCAGCCAAGATGGTGGCAGGGGAATTCAGCCCCAGCATTTT. Translating gives CASSQDGGRGIQPQHF.

The CDR3 DNA follows: TGTGCCAGCGGGGCTAGCCAGGTCCTCCGGGACAGCAATCAGCCCCAGCATTTT. This codes for CASGASQVLRDSNQPQHF. The chain uses TRBV2 and TRBJ1-5, with D perhaps TRBD1 (5 bases). The CDR3 runs to 18 residues. Trimming shortened V by 8 bases and J by 1 base, and 24 bases separated the two germline ends. The germline V gene encodes CDR1 SNHLY and CDR2 FYNNEI.

This chain joins TRBV7-9 and TRBJ1-1, with TRBD1 matching 8 bases. The CDR3 sequence is 16 residues long. After removal of 5 bases from V and 7 bases from J, the junction contained 15 bases not matched to a gene. Germline V gene sequence: CDR1 SEHNR, CDR2 FQNEAQ (reference sequence). The CDR3 reads CASSLGGRGLRIEAFF. For the CDR3, the DNA is TGTGCCAGCAGCCTAGGCGGCAGGGGGCTACGAATTGAAGCTTTCTTT.

The genes are TRBV11-3 and TRBJ2-2; 7 bases are shared with TRBD1. The germline gives CDR1 SGHNT, CDR2 YENEEA. Unmatched junction bases numbered 4, after V lost 5 bases and J lost 4 bases. The length of the CDR3 is 14 residues. CDR3 region: CASSTRQGTGELFF. For the CDR3, the DNA is TGTGCCAGCAGCACAAGACAGGGCACCGGGGAGCTGTTTTTT.

The chain combines TRBV5-6 with TRBJ2-3; 7 nucleotides match TRBD2. Germline trimming cut 0 bases from V and 0 bases from J; bases unmatched to any gene: 10. The germline V gene has CDR1 SGHDT and CDR2 YYEEEE. This CDR3 is 18 amino acids long. For the CDR3, the DNA is TGTGCCAGCAGCTTGGTCCCCTGGGCTAGCGGTAGCACAGATACGCAGTATTTT. This sequence encodes CASSLVPWASGSTDTQYF. The variable domain in full, completed from reference TRBV5-6 and TRBJ2-3, reads DAGVTQSPTHLIKTRGQQVTLRCSPKSGHDTVSWYQQALGQGPQFIFQYYEEEERQRGNFPDRFSGHQFPNYSSELNVNALLLGDSALYLCASSLVPWASGSTDTQYFGPGTRLTVL.